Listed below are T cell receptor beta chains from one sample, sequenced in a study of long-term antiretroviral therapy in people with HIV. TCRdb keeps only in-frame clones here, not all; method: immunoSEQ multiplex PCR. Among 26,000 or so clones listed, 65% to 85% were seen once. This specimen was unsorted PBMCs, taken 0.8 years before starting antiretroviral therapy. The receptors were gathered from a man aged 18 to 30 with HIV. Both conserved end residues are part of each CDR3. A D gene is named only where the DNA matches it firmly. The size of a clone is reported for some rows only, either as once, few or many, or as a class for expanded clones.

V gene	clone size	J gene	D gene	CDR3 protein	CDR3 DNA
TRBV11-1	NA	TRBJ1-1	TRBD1	CASSSDRGRWTEAFF	TGTGCCAGCAGCTCGGACAGGGGGCGGTGGACTGAAGCTTTCTTT
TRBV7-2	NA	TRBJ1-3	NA	CASSLASTLGGNTIYF	TGTGCCAGCAGCTTAGCGTCGACCCTCGGCGGAAACACCATATATTTT
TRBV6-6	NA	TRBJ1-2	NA	CASSRDYGYTF	TGTGCCAGCAGCCGTGACTATGGCTACACCTTC
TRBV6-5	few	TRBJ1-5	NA	CASSTDPTHVQPQHF	TGTGCCAGCAGTACCGATCCAACCCATGTTCAGCCCCAGCATTTT
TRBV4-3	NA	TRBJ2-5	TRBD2	CASSQGWRTSGQETQYF	TGCGCCAGCAGCCAGGGTTGGCGAACTAGCGGTCAAGAGACCCAGTACTTC
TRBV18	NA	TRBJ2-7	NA	CASSPGAGASYEQYF	TGTGCCAGCTCACCAGGGGCAGGTGCCTCCTACGAGCAGTACTTC
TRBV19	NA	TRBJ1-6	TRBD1	CASTATTGYNSPLHF	TGTGCCAGTACCGCCACGACAGGGTATAATTCACCCCTCCACTTT
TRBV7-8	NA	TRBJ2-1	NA	CASSLGGRGRTANNEQFF	TGTGCCAGCAGCTTAGGGGGTAGGGGCCGGACAGCCAACAATGAGCAGTTCTTC
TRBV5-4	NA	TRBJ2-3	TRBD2	CASSLGSGTTDTQYF	TGTGCCAGCAGCTTGGGGAGCGGGACCACAGATACGCAGTATTTT
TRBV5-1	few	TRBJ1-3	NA	CASSLQGGNTIYF	TGCGCCAGCAGCTTGCAAGGAGGAAACACCATATATTTT
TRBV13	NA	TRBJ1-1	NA	CASSSSEEDTEAFF	TGTGCCAGCAGCTCGTCAGAGGAGGACACTGAAGCTTTCTTT
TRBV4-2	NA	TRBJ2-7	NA	CASSQARGSGYEQYF	TGTGCCAGCAGCCAGGCCCGGGGCAGCGGCTACGAGCAGTACTTC
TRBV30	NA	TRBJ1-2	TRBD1	CAWSPNRGGYTF	TGTGCCTGGAGTCCTAACAGGGGTGGCTACACCTTC
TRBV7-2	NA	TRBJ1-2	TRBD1	CASSLGSRTGYGYTF	TGTGCCAGCAGCTTAGGTTCTCGGACAGGCTATGGCTACACCTTC
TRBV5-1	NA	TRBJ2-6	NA	CASSGRAPGANVLTF	TGCGCCAGCAGCGGAAGGGCTCCTGGGGCCAACGTCCTGACTTTC
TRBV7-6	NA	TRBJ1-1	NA	CASSLGAGDLWGTEAFF	TGTGCCAGCAGCTTAGGGGCGGGGGACCTATGGGGCACTGAAGCTTTCTTT
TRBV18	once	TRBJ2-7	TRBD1	CASSTGTDYEQYF	TGTGCCAGCTCGACCGGGACAGACTACGAGCAGTACTTC
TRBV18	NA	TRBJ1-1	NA	CASSREGVTAFF	TGTGCCAGCTCACGAGAAGGAGTGACAGCTTTCTTT
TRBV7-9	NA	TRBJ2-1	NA	CASSNSLSPEQFF	TGTGCCAGCAGCAATTCCCTGTCGCCCGAGCAGTTCTTC
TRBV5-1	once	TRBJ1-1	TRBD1	CASSLGQGPTNTEAFF	TGCGCCAGCAGCTTGGGACAGGGGCCGACGAACACTGAAGCTTTCTTT
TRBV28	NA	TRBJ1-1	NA	CASRVLGGAEAFF	TGTGCCAGCAGAGTCCTCGGGGGAGCTGAAGCTTTCTTT
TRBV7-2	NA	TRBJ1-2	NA	CASSPRAGGNYGYTF	TGTGCCAGCAGCCCCCGGGCGGGGGGGAACTATGGCTACACCTTC
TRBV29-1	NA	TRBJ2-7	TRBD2	CSVEGGLAREQYF	TGCAGCGTTGAAGGAGGACTAGCGAGAGAGCAGTACTTC
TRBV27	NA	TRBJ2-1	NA	CASNPSGWISYNEQFF	TGTGCCAGCAACCCGTCCGGCTGGATATCCTACAATGAGCAGTTCTTC
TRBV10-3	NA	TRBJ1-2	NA	CAIAQTGSRERGYTF	TGTGCCATCGCCCAGACAGGTTCGCGTGAACGGGGCTACACCTTC
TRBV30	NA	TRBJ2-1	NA	CAGPPEGPNEQFF	TGTGCCGGCCCTCCGGAAGGGCCCAATGAGCAGTTCTTC
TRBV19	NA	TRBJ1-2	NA	CASSISSGLSGYTF	TGTGCCAGTAGTATTTCATCGGGTCTCAGTGGCTACACCTTC
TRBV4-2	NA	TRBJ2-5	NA	CASSSRVFETQYF	TGTGCCAGCAGCAGTAGGGTATTTGAGACCCAGTACTTC